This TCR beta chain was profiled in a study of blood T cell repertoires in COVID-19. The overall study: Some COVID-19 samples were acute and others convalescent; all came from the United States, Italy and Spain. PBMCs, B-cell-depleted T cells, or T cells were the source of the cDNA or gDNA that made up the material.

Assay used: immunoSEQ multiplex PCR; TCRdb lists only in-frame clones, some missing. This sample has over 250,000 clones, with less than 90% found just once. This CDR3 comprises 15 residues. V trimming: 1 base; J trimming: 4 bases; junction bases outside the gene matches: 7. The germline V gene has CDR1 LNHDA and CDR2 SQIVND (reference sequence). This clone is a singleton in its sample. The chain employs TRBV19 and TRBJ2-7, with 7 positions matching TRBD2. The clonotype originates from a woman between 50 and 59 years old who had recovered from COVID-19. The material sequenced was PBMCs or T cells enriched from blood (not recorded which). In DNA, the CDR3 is TGTGCCAGTAGTATAGTTGCGGGAGCAGGGTACGAGCAGTACTTC. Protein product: CASSIVAGAGYEQYF.